Described below is a single T cell receptor beta chain sequence and its context. It may be a read error: a sequence one base away is much more abundant. TCRdb passed the PCR reads through MiXCR, listing each CDR3 protein once. This sample has more than 300,000 distinct CDR3 sequences, with over 20% found just once. The sample belongs to a study of molecular identifiers for immune sequencing clone quantification. Study context: Naive CD8 cell RNA, from 20,000 or 100,000 cells, was split five ways in replicates, with four sequenced.

In germline, CDR1 is SGHVS, CDR2 FQNEAQ. V lost 4 bases and J lost 4; bases outside the gene matches: 6. This CDR3 region has 15 residues. This receptor was obtained from a human donor in good health. Some libraries in this study had Jurkat cell RNA spiked in. The sequenced sample was naive CD8+ T cells from blood, with Jurkat cell RNA spiked in. Subset indicated: FACS-sorted CD8+CD4-CCR7+CD45RA+ naive T cells. The J gene is TRBJ1-5, the V gene TRBV7-8; 8 nucleotides align to TRBD1. The CDR3 sequence: CASSSEQGVNQPQHF. The CDR3 nucleotides read TGTGCCAGCAGCTCTGAACAGGGGGTGAATCAGCCCCAGCATTTT.